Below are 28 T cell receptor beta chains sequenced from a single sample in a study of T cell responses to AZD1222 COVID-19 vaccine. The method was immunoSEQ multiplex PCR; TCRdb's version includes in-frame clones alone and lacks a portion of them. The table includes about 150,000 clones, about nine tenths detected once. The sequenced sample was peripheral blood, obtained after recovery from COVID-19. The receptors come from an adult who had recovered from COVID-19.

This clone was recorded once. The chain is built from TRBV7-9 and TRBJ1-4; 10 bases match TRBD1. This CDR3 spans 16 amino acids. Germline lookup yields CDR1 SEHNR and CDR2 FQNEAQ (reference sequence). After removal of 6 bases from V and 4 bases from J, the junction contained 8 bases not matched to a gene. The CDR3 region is CASSSGQGTLNEKLFF. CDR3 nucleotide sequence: TGTGCCAGCAGTTCGGGACAGGGGACTCTTAATGAAAAACTGTTTTTT. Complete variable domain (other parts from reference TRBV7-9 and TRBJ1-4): DTGVSQNPRHKITKRGQNVTFRCDPISEHNRLYWYRQTLGQGPEFLTYFQNEAQLEKSRLLSDRFSAERPKGSFSTLEIQRTEQGDSAMYLCASSSGQGTLNEKLFFGSGTQLSVL.

This chain's CDR3 is CATDYGYTF. In DNA, the CDR3 is TGTGCCACCGACTATGGCTACACCTTC. The chain is built from TRBV28 and TRBJ1-2; D remains ambiguous. Germline V gene lookup returns CDR1 MDHEN and CDR2 SYDVKM. The CDR3 extends over 9 amino acids. Trimming removed 10 bases from V and 3 bases from J, with 3 bases in between.

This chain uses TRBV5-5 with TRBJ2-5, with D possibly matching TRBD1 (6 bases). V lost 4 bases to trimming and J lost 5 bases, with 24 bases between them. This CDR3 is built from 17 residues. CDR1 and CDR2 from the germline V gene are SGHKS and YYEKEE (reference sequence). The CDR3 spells CASSPDPRTAAPETQYF. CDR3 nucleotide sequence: TGTGCCAGCAGCCCGGATCCCCGGACAGCGGCTCCGGAGACCCAGTACTTC.

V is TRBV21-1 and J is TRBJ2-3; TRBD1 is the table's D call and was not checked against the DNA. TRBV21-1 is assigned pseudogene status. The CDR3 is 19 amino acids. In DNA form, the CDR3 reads TGTGCCAGCAGCAAAGGAGGGACAGGGGAGGATGAGGGCACAGATACGCAGTATTTT. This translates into CASSKGGTGEDEGTDTQYF.

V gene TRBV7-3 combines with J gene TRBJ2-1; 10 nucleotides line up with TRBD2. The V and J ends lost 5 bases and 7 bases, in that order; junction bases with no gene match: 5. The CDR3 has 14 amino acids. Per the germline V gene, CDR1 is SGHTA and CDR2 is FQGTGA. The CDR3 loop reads CASSASLAGNEQFF. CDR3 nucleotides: TGTGCCAGCAGCGCCTCACTAGCGGGGAATGAGCAGTTCTTC.

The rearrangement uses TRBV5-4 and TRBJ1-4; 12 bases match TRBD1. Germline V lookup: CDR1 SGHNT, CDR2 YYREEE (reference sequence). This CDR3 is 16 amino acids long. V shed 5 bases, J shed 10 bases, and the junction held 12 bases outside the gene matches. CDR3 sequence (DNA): TGTGCCAGCAGTACCGGGACAGGGGGCGCGCAACCAAAACTGTTTTTT. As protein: CASSTGTGGAQPKLFF.

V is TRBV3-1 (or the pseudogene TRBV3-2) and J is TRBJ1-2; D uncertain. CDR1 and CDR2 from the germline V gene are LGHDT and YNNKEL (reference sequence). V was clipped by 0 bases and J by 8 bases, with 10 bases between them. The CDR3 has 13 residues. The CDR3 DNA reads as TGTGCCAGCAGCCAAGATGTTCGAGGCGGCTACACCTTC. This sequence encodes CASSQDVRGGYTF.

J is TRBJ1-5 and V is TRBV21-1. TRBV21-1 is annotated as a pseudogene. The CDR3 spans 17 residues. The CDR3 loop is CASSKGRRGYSNQPQHF. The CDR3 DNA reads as TGTGCCAGCAGCAAAGGGAGGAGGGGATATAGCAATCAGCCCCAGCATTTT.

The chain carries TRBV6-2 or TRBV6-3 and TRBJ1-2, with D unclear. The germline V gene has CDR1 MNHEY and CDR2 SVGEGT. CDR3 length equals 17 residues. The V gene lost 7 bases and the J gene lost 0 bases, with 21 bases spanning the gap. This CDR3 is CASIPIGLGGANYGYTF. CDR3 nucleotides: TGTGCCAGCATCCCAATCGGGTTGGGAGGAGCTAACTATGGCTACACCTTC.

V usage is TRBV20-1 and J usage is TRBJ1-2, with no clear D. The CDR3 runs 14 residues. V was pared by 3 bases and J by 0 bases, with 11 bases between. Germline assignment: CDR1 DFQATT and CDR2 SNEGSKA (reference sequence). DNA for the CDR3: TGCAGTGCTAGTATGAGGGAGCCTAACTATGGCTACACCTTC. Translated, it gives CSASMREPNYGYTF.

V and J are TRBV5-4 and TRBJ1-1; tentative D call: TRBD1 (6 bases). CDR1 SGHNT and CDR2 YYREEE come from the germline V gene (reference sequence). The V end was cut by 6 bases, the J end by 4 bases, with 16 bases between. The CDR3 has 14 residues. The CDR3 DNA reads TGTGCCAGCACCACCGGACGGGGGCGCACTGAAGCTTTCTTT. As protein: CASTTGRGRTEAFF.

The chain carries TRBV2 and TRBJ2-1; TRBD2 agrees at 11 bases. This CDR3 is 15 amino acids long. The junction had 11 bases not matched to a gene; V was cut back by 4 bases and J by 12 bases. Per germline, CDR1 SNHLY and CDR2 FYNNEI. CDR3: CASSVTSGGRSGQFF. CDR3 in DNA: TGTGCCAGCAGTGTAACTAGCGGGGGTCGAAGCGGGCAGTTCTTC.

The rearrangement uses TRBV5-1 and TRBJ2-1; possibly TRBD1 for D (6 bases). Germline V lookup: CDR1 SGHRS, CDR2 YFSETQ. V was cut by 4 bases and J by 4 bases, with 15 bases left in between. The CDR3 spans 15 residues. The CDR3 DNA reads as TGCGCCAGCAGCCTACAGGGTGGAGCGTACAATGAGCAGTTCTTC. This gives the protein CASSLQGGAYNEQFF.

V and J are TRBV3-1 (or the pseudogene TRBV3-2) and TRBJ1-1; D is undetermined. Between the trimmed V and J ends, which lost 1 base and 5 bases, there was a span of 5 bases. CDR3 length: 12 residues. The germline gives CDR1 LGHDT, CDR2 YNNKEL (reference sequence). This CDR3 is CASSQGGTEAFF. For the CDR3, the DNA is TGTGCCAGCAGCCAAGGTGGAACTGAAGCTTTCTTT.

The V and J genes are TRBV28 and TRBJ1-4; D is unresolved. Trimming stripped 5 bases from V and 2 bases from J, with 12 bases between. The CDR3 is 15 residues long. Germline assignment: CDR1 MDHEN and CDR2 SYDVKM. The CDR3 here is CASSRLGPTNEKLFF. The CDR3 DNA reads TGTGCCAGCAGTCGCCTCGGGCCCACTAATGAAAAACTGTTTTTT.

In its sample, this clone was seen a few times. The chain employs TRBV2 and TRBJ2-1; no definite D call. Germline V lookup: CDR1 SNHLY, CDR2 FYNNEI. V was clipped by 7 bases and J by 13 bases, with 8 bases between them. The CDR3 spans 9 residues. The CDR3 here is CASNLLQFF. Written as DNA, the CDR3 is TGTGCCAGCAACCTCCTCCAGTTCTTC.

The CDR3 DNA sequence: TGTGCCAGCAGTGAGTTCCCTCGGACAGGCCTCATGAACACTGAAGCTTTCTTT. Its translation is CASSEFPRTGLMNTEAFF. The chain has TRBV6-1 and TRBJ1-1, with 7 bases lining up with TRBD1. The CDR3 is 18 residues long. Trimming removed 3 bases from V and 0 bases from J; junction bases left unmatched: 13. Germline values: CDR1 MNHNS, CDR2 SASEGT.

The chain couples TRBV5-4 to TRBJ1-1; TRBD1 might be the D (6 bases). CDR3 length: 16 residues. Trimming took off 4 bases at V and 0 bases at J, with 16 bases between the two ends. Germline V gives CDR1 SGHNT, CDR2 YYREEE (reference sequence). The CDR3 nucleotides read TGTGCCAGCAGCCACCGGGACAAACCGATGAACACTGAAGCTTTCTTT. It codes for CASSHRDKPMNTEAFF.

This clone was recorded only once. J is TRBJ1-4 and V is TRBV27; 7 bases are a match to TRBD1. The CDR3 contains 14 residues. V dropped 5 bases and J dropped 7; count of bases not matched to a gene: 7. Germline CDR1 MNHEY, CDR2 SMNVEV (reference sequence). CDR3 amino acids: CASSDRAEREKLFF. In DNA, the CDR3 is TGTGCCAGCAGTGACAGGGCCGAGCGTGAAAAACTGTTTTTT. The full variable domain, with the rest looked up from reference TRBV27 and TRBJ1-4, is EAQVTQNPRYLITVTGKKLTVTCSQNMNHEYMSWYRQDPGLGLRQIYYSMNVEVTDKGDVPEGYKVSRKEKRNFPLILESPSPNQTSLYFCASSDRAEREKLFFGSGTQLSVL.

The CDR3 DNA follows: TGTGCCAGTAGTATAGCGAACAGCCGAGAAGCTTTCTTT. It codes for CASSIANSREAFF. The gene calls are TRBV19 and TRBJ1-1, with D unresolved. The V gene lost 1 base and the J gene lost 8 bases, with 11 bases spanning the gap. The CDR3 contains 13 residues. The germline V gene encodes CDR1 LNHDA and CDR2 SQIVND (reference sequence).

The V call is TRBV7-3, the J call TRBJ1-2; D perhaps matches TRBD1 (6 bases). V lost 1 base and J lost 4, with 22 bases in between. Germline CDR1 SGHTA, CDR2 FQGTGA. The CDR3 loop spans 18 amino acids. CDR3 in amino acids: CASSLIRGGRRLVYGYTF. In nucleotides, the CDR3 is TGTGCCAGCAGCTTAATAAGAGGGGGGCGCCGATTGGTCTATGGCTACACCTTC. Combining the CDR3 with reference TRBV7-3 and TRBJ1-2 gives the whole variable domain GAGVSQTPSNKVTEKGKYVELRCDPISGHTALYWYRQSLGQGPEFLIYFQGTGAADDSGLPNDRFFAVRPEGSVSTLKIQRTERGDSAVYLCASSLIRGGRRLVYGYTFGSGTRLTVV.

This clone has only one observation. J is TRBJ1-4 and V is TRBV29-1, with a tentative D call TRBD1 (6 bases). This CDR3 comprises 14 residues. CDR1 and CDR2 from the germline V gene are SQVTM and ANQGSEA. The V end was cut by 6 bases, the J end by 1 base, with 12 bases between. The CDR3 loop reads CSVPGGRTNEKLFF. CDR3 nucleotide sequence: TGCAGCGTCCCCGGGGGCAGAACTAATGAAAAACTGTTTTTT.

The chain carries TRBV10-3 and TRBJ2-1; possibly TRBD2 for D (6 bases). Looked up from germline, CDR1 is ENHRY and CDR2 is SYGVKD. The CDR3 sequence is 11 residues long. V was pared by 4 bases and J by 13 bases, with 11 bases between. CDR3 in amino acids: CAISAGTAQFF. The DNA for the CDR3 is TGTGCCATCAGTGCCGGGACTGCACAGTTCTTC.

CDR3 nucleotide sequence: TGCAGTGCCTCTCCTCGCTACACCTTC. It translates to CSASPRYTF. The chain employs TRBV20-1 and TRBJ1-2, with no clear D. Trimming removed 6 bases from V and 9 bases from J, with 8 bases in between. CDR3 size: 9 residues. Looked up from germline, CDR1 is DFQATT and CDR2 is SNEGSKA (reference sequence).

The chain's CDR3 is CASCGDSDQPQHF. As DNA, the CDR3 is TGTGCCAGCTGTGGGGACAGCGATCAGCCCCAGCATTTT. V is TRBV18 and J is TRBJ1-5; TRBD1 matches 7 bases. The trim removed 7 bases at V and 5 bases at J, leaving 5 bases unmatched. Germline CDR1 reads KGHSH; CDR2 reads LQKENI. There are 13 residues in the CDR3.

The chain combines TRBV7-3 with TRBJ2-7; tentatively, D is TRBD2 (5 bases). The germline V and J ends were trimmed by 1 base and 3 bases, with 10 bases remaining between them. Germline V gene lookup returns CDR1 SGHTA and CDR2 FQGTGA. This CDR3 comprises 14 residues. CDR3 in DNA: TGTGCCAGCAGCTTAAGTCCGGGAATCTACGAGCAGTACTTC. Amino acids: CASSLSPGIYEQYF.

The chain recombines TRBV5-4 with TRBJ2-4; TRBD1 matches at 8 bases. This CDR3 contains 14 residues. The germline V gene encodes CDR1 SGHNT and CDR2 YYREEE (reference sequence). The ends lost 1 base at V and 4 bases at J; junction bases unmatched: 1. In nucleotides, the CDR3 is TGTGCCAGCAGCTTGACAGGGGGTAAAAACATTCAGTACTTC. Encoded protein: CASSLTGGKNIQYF.

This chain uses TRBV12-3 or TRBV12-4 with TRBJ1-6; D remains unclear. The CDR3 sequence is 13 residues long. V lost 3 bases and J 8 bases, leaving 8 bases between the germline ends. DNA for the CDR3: TGTGCCAGCAGTTTTAATGGGGATTCACCCCTCCACTTT. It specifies CASSFNGDSPLHF.